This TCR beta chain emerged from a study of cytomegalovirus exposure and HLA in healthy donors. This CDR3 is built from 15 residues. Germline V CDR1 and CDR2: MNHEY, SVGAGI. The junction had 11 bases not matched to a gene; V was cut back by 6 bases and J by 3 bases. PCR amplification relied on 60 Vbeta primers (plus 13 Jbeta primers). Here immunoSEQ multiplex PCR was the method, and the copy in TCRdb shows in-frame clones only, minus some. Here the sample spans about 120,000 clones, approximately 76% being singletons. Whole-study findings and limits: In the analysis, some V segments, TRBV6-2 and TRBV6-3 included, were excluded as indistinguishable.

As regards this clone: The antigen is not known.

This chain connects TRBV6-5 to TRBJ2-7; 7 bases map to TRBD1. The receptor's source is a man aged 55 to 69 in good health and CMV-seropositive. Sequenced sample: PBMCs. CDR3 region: CASRRPGQPVYEQYF. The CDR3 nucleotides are TGTGCCAGCAGGAGACCGGGACAGCCTGTCTACGAGCAGTACTTC.